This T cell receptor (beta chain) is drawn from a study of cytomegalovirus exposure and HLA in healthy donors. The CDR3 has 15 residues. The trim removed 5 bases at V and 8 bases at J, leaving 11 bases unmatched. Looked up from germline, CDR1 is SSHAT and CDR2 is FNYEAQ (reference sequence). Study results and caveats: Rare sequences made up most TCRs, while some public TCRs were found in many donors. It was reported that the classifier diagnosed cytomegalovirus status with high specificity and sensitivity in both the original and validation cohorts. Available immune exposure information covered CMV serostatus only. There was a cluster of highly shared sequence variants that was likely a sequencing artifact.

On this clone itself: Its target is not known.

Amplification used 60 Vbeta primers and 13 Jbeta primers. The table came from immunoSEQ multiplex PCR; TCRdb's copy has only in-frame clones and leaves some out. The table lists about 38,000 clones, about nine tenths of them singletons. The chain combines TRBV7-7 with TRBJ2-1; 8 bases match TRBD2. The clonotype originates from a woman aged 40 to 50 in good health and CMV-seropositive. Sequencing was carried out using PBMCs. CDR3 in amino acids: CASSRPGGNIDEQFF. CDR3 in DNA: TGTGCCAGCAGCCGTCCGGGGGGGAACATCGATGAGCAGTTCTTC. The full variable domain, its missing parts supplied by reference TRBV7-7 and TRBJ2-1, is GAGVSQSPRYKVTKRGQDVTLRCDPISSHATLYWYQQALGQGPEFLTYFNYEAQPDKSGLPSDRFSAERPEGSISTLTIQRTEQRDSAMYRCASSRPGGNIDEQFFGPGTRLTVL.